A selection of T cell receptor beta chains follows, all from one sample in a study of early T cells in non-severe SARS-CoV-2 infection. TCRdb called the 5' RACE reads again in MiXCR, with one record for every CDR3 protein. The top ten clones hold roughly 5% of a sample with 97,000 or so distinct CDR3 sequences, roughly 11% of them seen once. Sequencing was performed on whole blood, taken at baseline. The receptors here all came from an adult who was a healthcare worker with PCR-confirmed SARS-CoV-2 infection or an uninfected control (not recorded which). The CDR3 runs from the conserved cysteine through the conserved F or W.

cdr3_length j_call v_call cdr3_aa
15 TRBJ2-3 TRBV29-1 CSVVKTSGGGDTQYF
16 TRBJ2-1 TRBV10-3 CAISALAGDSSNEQFF
14 TRBJ1-1 TRBV4-1 CASSQPLRRTEAFF
15 TRBJ1-5 TRBV19 CASSRRQDPRQPQHF
13 TRBJ2-3 TRBV2 CASSLTVADTQYF
14 TRBJ2-1 TRBV20-1 CSARDFGEVYEQFF
14 TRBJ2-7 TRBV2 CASSVGDRSYEQYF
13 TRBJ1-1 TRBV7-2 CASSVMLVTEAFF
15 TRBJ1-5 TRBV19 CASSMAPGGTQPQHF
14 TRBJ2-7 TRBV5-4 CASSSGQSPYEQYF
14 TRBJ1-2 TRBV27 CASKRGQGGNGYTF
16 TRBJ2-1 TRBV15 CATSRDLESSYNEQFF
13 TRBJ2-1 TRBV5-1 CASSSGRHNEQFF
20 TRBJ2-1 TRBV4-3 CASSQVWASGGLSSYNEQFF
16 TRBJ2-4 TRBV6-5 CASSLNRGGSKNIQYF
17 TRBJ2-2 TRBV6-2/TRBV6-3 CASRNFGTTPATGELFF